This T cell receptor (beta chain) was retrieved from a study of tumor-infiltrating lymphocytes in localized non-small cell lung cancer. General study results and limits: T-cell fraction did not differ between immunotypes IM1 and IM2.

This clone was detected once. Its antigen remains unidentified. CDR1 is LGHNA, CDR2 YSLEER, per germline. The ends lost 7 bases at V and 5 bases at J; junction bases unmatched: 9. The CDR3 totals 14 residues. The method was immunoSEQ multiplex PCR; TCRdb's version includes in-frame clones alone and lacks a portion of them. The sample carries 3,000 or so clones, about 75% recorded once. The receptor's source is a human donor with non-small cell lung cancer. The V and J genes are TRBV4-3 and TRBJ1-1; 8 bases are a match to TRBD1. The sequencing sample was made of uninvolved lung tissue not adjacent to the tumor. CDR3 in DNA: TGCGCCAGCAAGCCGACAGGGGCCAGAACTGAAGCTTTCTTT. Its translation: CASKPTGARTEAFF.